Listed below are T cell receptor beta chains from one sample, sequenced in a study of T cell changes during pregnancy in multiple sclerosis. Sequencing was performed with immunoSEQ multiplex PCR; in TCRdb, only in-frame clones are kept and a portion is missing. In the table there are about 52,000 clones, 85% to 95% of which are singletons. Sample: CD4+ T cells from peripheral blood mononuclear cells, taken in the third trimester of pregnancy. Receptors were obtained from a female donor with multiple sclerosis, enrolled in a pregnancy study. CDR3s include the opening cysteine and the closing phenylalanine or tryptophan. The D gene is left open where the match is weak. The size entry is marked missing in some rows and otherwise reads once, few, many or a size class.

-	TRBV5-1	TRBJ2-3	once	CASSLKQTRTDTQYF	TGCGCCAGCAGCTTGAAACAAACCCGCACAGATACGCAGTATTTT
TRBD1	TRBV5-4	TRBJ1-2	-	CASSSPGQGKDGYTF	TGTGCCAGCAGCTCTCCGGGACAGGGGAAGGATGGCTACACCTTC
TRBD1	TRBV6-5	TRBJ1-5	-	CASSWTGNSNQPQHF	TGTGCCAGCAGTTGGACAGGCAATAGCAATCAGCCCCAGCATTTT
TRBD2	TRBV15	TRBJ2-5	-	CATSSRLAGIETQYF	TGTGCCACCAGCAGTCGACTAGCGGGGATAGAGACCCAGTACTTC
-	TRBV5-5	TRBJ1-2	-	CASSLAALGQRVSGYTF	TGTGCCAGCAGCTTGGCCGCTCTAGGACAGAGGGTCAGTGGCTACACCTTC
TRBD1	TRBV9	TRBJ1-1	-	CASSPGQGITEAFF	TGTGCCAGCAGCCCCGGACAGGGGATCACTGAAGCTTTCTTT
-	TRBV14	TRBJ2-7	-	CASSHTKDFWQYF	TGTGCCAGCAGCCACACTAAGGACTTCTGGCAGTACTTC
-	TRBV21-1	TRBJ2-7	-	CASTYTGGRYEQYF	TGTGCCAGCACTTATACGGGGGGCCGGTACGAGCAGTACTTC
TRBD1	TRBV14	TRBJ1-1	-	CASSPNRGIRGTEAFF	TGTGCCAGCAGCCCGAACAGGGGCATTAGGGGGACTGAAGCTTTCTTT
-	TRBV6-1	TRBJ1-3	-	CASREQGSSSGNTIYF	TGTGCCAGCAGGGAACAGGGTTCGAGCTCTGGAAACACCATATATTTT
-	TRBV9	TRBJ1-2	once	CASSPGSGTFGSGGYTF	TGTGCCAGCAGCCCGGGGAGCGGAACGTTCGGGTCGGGTGGCTACACCTTC
TRBD1	TRBV6-5	TRBJ2-7	few	CASSYRTGGLGQYF	TGTGCCAGCAGTTACCGGACAGGGGGGTTGGGGCAGTACTTC
-	TRBV10-3	TRBJ1-4	-	CAIRSRDNEKLFF	TGTGCCATCCGGAGCCGTGACAATGAAAAACTGTTTTTT
-	TRBV30	TRBJ2-7	-	CAWSVLRGGEQYF	TGTGCCTGGAGTGTACTGCGAGGAGGGGAGCAGTACTTC
-	TRBV19	TRBJ1-2	few	CASKTVNYGYTF	TGTGCCAGTAAAACAGTTAACTATGGCTACACCTTC
-	TRBV19	TRBJ1-6	-	CASSMGRPSYNSPLHF	TGTGCCAGTAGTATGGGCAGGCCCTCCTATAATTCACCCCTCCACTTT
-	TRBV28	TRBJ1-1	-	CASSLPGTNEYEAFF	TGTGCCAGCAGCCTCCCCGGGACAAACGAATATGAAGCTTTCTTT
TRBD1	TRBV19	TRBJ2-7	-	CASSTPGQGSYEQYF	TGTGCCAGTAGTACCCCGGGACAGGGATCCTACGAGCAGTACTTC
-	TRBV15	TRBJ2-1	-	CATRSGTGTYNEQFF	TGTGCCACCAGGTCCGGGACGGGGACATACAATGAGCAGTTCTTC
-	TRBV5-4	TRBJ2-1	-	CASSSPSRSSYNEQFF	TGTGCCAGCAGCTCCCCAAGTAGGAGCTCCTACAATGAGCAGTTCTTC
-	TRBV4-3	TRBJ1-4	once	CASSRSLGTGTSVTEGEKLFF	TGCGCCAGCAGCCGAAGCCTGGGAACCGGGACTTCCGTGACTGAAGGTGAAAAACTGTTTTTT
-	TRBV19	TRBJ2-7	-	CASSGRSYEQYF	TGTGCCAGTAGTGGGCGATCCTACGAGCAGTACTTC
TRBD1	TRBV5-5	TRBJ1-1	-	CASSLDRGFTEAFF	TGTGCCAGCAGCTTGGACAGGGGGTTCACTGAAGCTTTCTTT
-	TRBV19	TRBJ2-6	-	CASSINLGANVLTF	TGTGCCAGTAGTATAAATCTAGGGGCCAACGTCCTGACTTTC
-	TRBV5-4	TRBJ2-1	-	CASSQQGGSYNEQFF	TGTGCCAGCAGCCAACAGGGAGGGTCCTACAATGAGCAGTTCTTC
TRBD1	TRBV18	TRBJ1-2	-	CASSPAGTGTNYGYTF	TGTGCCAGCTCACCGGCCGGGACAGGGACTAACTATGGCTACACCTTC
TRBD1	TRBV19	TRBJ1-2	-	CASIDRDYGYTF	TGTGCCAGTATAGACAGGGACTATGGCTACACCTTC
-	TRBV25-1	TRBJ1-4	-	CASRSGISYEKLFF	TGTGCCAGCAGATCCGGGATATCTTATGAAAAACTGTTTTTT
-	TRBV2	TRBJ1-1	-	CASSESNVGAFF	TGTGCCAGCAGTGAGAGTAACGTTGGAGCTTTCTTT